This T cell receptor beta chain was captured in a study of blood T cell repertoires in COVID-19. Per the original methods: Quantification of nucleated cells was approximated via reference gene primer amplification. Libraries were prepared by immunoSEQ multiplex PCR; TCRdb keeps only in-frame clonotypes and omits some of them. That table furnishes V, J and clone size, whereas the DNA furnished D and trimming. Here the sample spans about 140,000 clones, 77% being singletons. Germline CDR1 and CDR2: KGHSH and LQKENI. Deletions cut 2 bases from V and 1 base from J, with 9 bases between. CDR3 length: 15 amino acids.

This receptor was obtained from a woman in her fifties or sixties with active or convalescent COVID-19. The J gene is TRBJ2-4, the V gene TRBV18; D is unresolved. The specimen sequenced was peripheral blood. The CDR3 DNA sequence: TGTGCCAGCTCACCAAATAACGGGGCCAAAAACATTCAGTACTTC. Encoded protein: CASSPNNGAKNIQYF.